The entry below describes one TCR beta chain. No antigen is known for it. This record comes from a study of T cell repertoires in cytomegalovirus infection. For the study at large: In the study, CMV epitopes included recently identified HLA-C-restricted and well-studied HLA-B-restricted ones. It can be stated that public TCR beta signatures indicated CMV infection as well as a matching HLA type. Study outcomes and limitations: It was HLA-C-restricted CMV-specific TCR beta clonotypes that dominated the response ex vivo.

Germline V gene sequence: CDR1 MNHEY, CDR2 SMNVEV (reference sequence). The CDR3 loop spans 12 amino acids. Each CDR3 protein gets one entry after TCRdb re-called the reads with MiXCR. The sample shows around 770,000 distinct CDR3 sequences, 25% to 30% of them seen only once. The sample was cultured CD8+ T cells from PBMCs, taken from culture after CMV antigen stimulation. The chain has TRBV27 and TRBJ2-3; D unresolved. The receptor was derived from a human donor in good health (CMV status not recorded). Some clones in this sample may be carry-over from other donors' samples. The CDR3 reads CASTHGTDTQYF. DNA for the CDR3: TGTGCTTCGACGCACGGCACAGATACGCAGTATTTT.